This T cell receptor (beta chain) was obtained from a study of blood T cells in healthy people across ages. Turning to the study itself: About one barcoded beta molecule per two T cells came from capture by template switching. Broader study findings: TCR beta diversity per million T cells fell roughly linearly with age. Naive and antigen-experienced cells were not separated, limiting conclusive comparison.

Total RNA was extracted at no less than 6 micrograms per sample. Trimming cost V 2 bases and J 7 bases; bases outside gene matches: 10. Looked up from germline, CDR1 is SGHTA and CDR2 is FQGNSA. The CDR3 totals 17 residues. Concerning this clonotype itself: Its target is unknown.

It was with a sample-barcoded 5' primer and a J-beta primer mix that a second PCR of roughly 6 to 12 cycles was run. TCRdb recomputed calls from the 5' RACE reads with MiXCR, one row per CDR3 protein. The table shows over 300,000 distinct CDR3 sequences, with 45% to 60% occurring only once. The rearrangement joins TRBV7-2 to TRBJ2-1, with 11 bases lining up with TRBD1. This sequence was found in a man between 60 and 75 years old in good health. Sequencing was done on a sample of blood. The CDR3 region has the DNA TGTGCCAGCAGCTTAAGGCGGTCTGGACAGGGGGCGAATGAGCAGTTCTTC. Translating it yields CASSLRRSGQGANEQFF.